This TCR beta chain was documented in a study of identical twins. Only healthy Caucasians were enrolled as donors. Comments on this clonotype: What it recognizes is unknown.

Template switching added a universal primer binding site, and final cDNA carried unique molecular identifiers. TCRdb fed the 5' RACE reads into MiXCR, producing one record per CDR3 protein. This table holds a few hundred thousand distinct CDR3 sequences, about 12% found once. Study-wide results and limits: While abundant cord blood beta clonotypes carried fewer insertions, memory repertoires showed no such pattern. Modeled out-of-frame TCR alpha sharing in monozygotic twins fell below observed levels.

The same data also went into a second study, on yellow fever vaccine responses in identical twins.

The source material was CD8+ T cells sorted from blood. This sequence originates from a woman under 30 in good health.

The CDR3 is CASNLWAAPGGGANVLTF. CDR3 coding DNA: TGTGCCAGCAACTTATGGGCGGCCCCAGGAGGAGGGGCCAACGTCCTGACTTTC. The V gene is TRBV5-5, the J gene TRBJ2-6, with TRBD2 as a possible D gene (5 bases). V lost 6 bases to trimming and J lost 4 bases, with 23 bases between them. CDR3 length: 18 residues. Germline V gene sequence: CDR1 SGHKS, CDR2 YYEKEE (reference sequence).